This T cell receptor (beta chain) was sequenced for a study of T-cell reconstitution after alpha-beta-depleted transplantation in children. General study results and limits: T-cell counts and diversity at one year following transplant were attributed mainly to newly produced T cells. About two months after transplant, alpha-beta T cells reportedly came from several hundred expanded graft clones. TCRbeta diversity was high at day 60 in some patients (a result of surviving recipient T cells and thymic progenitors).

For TCRbeta, the library was prepared with unique molecular identifiers. TCRdb fed the PCR reads into MiXCR, producing one record per CDR3 protein. The table lists 600,000 to 800,000 distinct CDR3 sequences, 10% to 15% of them singletons. A remark on this clonotype: Its antigen is currently unknown.

CDR1 is KGHDR and CDR2 is SFDVKD in the germline V gene. The V gene lost 4 bases and the J gene lost 2 bases, with 13 bases spanning the gap. This CDR3 contains 15 residues. The receptor was isolated from a girl aged 2-10 years with congenital amegakaryocytic thrombocytopenia, due to receive a stem cell transplant. The chain uses TRBV24-1 and TRBJ1-1; a possible D gene is TRBD1 (5 bases). The material was PBMCs, obtained before TCRalphabeta/CD19-depleted stem cell transplant. The CDR3 sequence is CATSDTGRGNTEAFF. DNA for the CDR3: TGTGCCACCAGTGACACGGGACGGGGAAACACTGAAGCTTTCTTT.